The T cell receptor (beta chain) described here comes from a study of T cell responses to AZD1222 COVID-19 vaccine. Looking at the study overall: Analysis merged second doses at about 4 or about 12 weeks. Whole-study results and caveats: Spike-specific TCR breadth and depth rose after two AZD1222 doses.

This clone was seen a few times. Antigen specificity is unknown. TCRdb's table, derived via immunoSEQ multiplex PCR, lists solely in-frame clones and lacks some. The sample comprises roughly 130,000 clones, approximately 90% of which are singletons, and approximately 2.6% rests with the top ten. CDR1 and CDR2 from the germline V gene are SGHVS and FQNEAQ. The CDR3 consists of 16 residues. After removal of 5 bases from V and 5 bases from J, the junction contained 10 bases not matched to a gene. The TCR sequence derives from an adult in good health. The rearrangement joins TRBV7-8 to TRBJ2-5; 11 positions match TRBD2. Sequenced material: peripheral blood, taken on day 0 of AZD1222 vaccination. CDR3 protein: CASSQWRLAGKETQYF. CDR3 DNA sequence: TGTGCCAGCAGCCAGTGGAGACTAGCGGGGAAGGAGACCCAGTACTTC. The full variable domain, with the rest looked up from reference TRBV7-8 and TRBJ2-5, is GAGVSQSPRYKVAKRGQDVALRCDPISGHVSLFWYQQALGQGPEFLTYFQNEAQLDKSGLPSDRFFAERPEGSVSTLKIQRTQQEDSAVYLCASSQWRLAGKETQYFGPGTRLLVL.